This T cell receptor beta chain was found in a study of blood T cell repertoires in COVID-19. Looking at the study overall: T cells, B-cell-depleted T cells, or PBMCs provided the cDNA or gDNA that served as material.

The repertoire was sequenced with immunoSEQ multiplex PCR; TCRdb's copy has only in-frame clones and lacks some. The data show roughly 120,000 clones, approximately 86% seen once. The germline V gene encodes CDR1 SEHNR and CDR2 FQNEAQ (reference sequence). The CDR3 spans 16 residues. V shed 5 bases and J shed 2 bases, with 18 bases lying between them. This sequence was found in a middle-aged man with acute or convalescent COVID-19. V usage is TRBV7-9 and J usage is TRBJ1-2; D is possibly TRBD1 (6 bases). Sequencing was done on a sample of peripheral blood. The CDR3 protein is CASSLGSGTSNYGYTF. CDR3 sequence (DNA): TGTGCCAGCAGCCTAGGGTCCGGGACATCGAACTATGGCTACACCTTC.